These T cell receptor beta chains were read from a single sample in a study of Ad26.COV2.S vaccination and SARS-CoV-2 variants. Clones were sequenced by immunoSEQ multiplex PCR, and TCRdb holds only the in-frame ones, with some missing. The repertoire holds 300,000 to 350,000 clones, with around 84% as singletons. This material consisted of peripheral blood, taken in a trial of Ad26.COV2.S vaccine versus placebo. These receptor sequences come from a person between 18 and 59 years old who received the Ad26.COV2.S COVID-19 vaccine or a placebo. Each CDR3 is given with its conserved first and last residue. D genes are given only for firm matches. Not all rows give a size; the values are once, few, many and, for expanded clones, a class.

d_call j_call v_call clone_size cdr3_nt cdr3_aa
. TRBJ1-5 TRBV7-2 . TGTGCCAGCAGCTTTGGGTCAGGGGCCAATCAGCCCCAGCATTTT CASSFGSGANQPQHF
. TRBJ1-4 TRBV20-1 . TGCAGTGCTAGTGGTTTGGGGTTTAATGAAAAACTGTTTTTT CSASGLGFNEKLFF
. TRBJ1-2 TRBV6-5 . TGTGCCAGCAGGTACCGGGACAACCTTTTGACCTTC CASRYRDNLLTF
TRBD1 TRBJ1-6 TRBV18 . TGTGCCAGCTCACCGGTGGGGGACAGGGGCTCACCCCTCCACTTT CASSPVGDRGSPLHF
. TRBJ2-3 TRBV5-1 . TGCGCCAGCAGCTTGGCCCCGGGACGGGGCACAGATACGCAGTATTTT CASSLAPGRGTDTQYF
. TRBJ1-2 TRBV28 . TGTGCCACCTCAGTCGTCTATGGCTACACCTTC CATSVVYGYTF
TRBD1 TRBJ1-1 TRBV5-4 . TGTGCCAGCAGCCCAAGGGGGCAGGGTACTGAAGCTTTCTTT CASSPRGQGTEAFF
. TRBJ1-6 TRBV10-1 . TGCGCCAGCAGTGTGCAGGGAATAGGTAATTCACCCCTCCACTTT CASSVQGIGNSPLHF
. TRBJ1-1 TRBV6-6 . TGTGCCAGCAGTTGGATGGGGCGTCAGGCTTTCTTT CASSWMGRQAFF
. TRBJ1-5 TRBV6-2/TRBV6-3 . TGTGCCAGCAGTTACTCGACATCATTGACAGGCCTCGATCAGCCCCAGCATTTT CASSYSTSLTGLDQPQHF
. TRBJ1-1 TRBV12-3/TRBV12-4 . TGTGCCAGCAGTCCGGGGGGGACACTTGAAGCTTTCTTT CASSPGGTLEAFF
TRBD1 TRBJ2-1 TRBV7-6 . TGTGCCAGCAGCTTAGGAGGGGGCCGACGCTCCTACAATGAGCAGTTCTTC CASSLGGGRRSYNEQFF
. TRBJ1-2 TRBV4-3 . TGCGCCAGCAGCCAAAGCCCAACAGTAGGATTTGACTATGGCTACACCTTC CASSQSPTVGFDYGYTF
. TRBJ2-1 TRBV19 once TGTGCCAGTAGTTTCAGCTCCTACAATGAGCAGTTCTTC CASSFSSYNEQFF
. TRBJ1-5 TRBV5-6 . TGTGCCAGCAGTTTCACCAGGGGTAGCAATCAGCCCCAGCATTTT CASSFTRGSNQPQHF
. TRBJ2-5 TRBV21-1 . TGTGCCAGCAGCAAAGCAGATGCCGGGACAGGGAAAGAGACCCAGTACTTC CASSKADAGTGKETQYF
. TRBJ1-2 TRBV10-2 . TGCGCCAGCAGTCCGACGTCCAATGGCTACACCTTC CASSPTSNGYTF
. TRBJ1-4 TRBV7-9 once TGTGCCAGCAGCTTAGTTTCAACTAATGAAAAACTGTTTTTT CASSLVSTNEKLFF
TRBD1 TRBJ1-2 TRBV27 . TGTGCCAGCAGTTCATACCGGGACAGGGGGAGACTAGGCTATGGCTACACCTTC CASSSYRDRGRLGYGYTF
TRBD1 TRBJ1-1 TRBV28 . TGTGCCAGCACCCCCGGGACAGGGGCTCTTGGGGAGCTGGCTTTCTTT CASTPGTGALGELAFF
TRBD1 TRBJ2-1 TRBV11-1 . TGTGCCAGCAGCTTAGATTTTGGACAGGGGGGGTCGTTGTTCTTC CASSLDFGQGGSLFF
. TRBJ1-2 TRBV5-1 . TGCGCCAGCAGCTTGGGCCGGGACGCAAGTGGCTACACCTTC CASSLGRDASGYTF